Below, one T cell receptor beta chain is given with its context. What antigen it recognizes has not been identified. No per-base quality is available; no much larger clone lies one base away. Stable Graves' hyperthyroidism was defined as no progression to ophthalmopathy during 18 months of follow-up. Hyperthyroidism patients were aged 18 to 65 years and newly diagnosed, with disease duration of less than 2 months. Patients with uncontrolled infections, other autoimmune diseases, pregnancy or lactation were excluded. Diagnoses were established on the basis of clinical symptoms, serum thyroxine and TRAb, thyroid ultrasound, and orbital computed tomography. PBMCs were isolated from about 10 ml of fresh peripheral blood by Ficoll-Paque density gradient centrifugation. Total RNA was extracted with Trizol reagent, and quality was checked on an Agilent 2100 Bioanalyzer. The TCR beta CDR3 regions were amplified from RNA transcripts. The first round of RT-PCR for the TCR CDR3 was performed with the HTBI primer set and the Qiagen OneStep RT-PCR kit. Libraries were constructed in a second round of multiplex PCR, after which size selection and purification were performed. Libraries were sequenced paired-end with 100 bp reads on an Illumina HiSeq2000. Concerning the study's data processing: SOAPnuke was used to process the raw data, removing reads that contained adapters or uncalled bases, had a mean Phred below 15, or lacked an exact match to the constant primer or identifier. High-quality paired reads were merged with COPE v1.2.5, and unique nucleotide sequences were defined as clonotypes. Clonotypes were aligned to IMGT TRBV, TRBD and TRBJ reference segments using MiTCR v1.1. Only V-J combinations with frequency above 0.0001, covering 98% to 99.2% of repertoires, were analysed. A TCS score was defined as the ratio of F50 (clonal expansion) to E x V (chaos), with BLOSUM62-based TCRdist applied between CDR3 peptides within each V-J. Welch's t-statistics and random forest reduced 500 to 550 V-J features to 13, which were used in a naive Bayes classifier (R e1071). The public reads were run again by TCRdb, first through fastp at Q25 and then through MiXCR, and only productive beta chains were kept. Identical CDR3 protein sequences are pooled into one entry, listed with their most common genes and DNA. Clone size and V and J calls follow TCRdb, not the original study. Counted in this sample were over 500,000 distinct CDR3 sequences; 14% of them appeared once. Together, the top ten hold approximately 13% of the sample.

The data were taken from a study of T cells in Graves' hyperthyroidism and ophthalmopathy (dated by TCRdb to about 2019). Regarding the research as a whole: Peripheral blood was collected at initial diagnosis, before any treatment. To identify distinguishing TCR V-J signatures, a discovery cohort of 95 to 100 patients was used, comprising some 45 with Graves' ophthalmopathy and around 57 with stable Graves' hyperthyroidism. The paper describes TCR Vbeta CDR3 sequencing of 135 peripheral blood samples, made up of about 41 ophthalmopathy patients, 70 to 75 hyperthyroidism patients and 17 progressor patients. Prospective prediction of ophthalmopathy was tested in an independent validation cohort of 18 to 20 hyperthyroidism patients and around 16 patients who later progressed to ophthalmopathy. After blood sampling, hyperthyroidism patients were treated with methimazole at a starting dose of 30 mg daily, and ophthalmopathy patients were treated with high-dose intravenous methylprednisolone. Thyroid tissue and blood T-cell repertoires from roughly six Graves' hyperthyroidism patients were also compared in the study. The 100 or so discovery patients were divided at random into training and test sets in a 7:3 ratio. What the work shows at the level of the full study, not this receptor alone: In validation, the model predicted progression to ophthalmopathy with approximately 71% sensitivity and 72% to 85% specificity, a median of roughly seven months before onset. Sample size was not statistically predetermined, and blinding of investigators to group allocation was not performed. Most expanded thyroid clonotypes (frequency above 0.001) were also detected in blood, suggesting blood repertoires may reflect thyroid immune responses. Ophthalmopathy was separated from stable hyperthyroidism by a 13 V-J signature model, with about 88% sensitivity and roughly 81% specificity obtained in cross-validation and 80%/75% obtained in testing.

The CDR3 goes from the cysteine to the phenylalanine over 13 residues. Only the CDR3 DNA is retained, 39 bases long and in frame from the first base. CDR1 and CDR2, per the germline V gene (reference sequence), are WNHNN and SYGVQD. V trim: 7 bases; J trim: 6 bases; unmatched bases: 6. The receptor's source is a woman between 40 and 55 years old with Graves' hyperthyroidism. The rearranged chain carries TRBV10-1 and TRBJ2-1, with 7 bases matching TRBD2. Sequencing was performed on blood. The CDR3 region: CASTVGLGNEQFF. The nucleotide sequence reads TGCGCCAGCACCGTAGGACTAGGCAATGAGCAGTTCTTC.